Below, 25 T cell receptor beta chains from the same sample are listed, as sequenced in a study of blood T cell repertoires in COVID-19. This table comes from immunoSEQ multiplex PCR, and its TCRdb copy is limited to in-frame clones, with some not included. Of approximately 110,000 clones listed, about 87% are singletons. The sample consisted of peripheral blood. These receptors all come from a human donor in a cohort sampled during active COVID-19.

This sequence joins TRBV19 and TRBJ1-1; a weak D match, TRBD1 (6 bases). V was clipped by 6 bases and J by 1 base, with 15 bases between them. Germline V lookup: CDR1 LNHDA, CDR2 SQIVND (reference sequence). The CDR3 has 15 residues. The CDR3 is CASRGRQVENTEAFF. The DNA of the CDR3 is TGTGCCAGTAGGGGCCGACAGGTGGAGAACACTGAAGCTTTCTTT.

The V and J genes are TRBV18 and TRBJ2-1; D remains ambiguous. The CDR3 contains 13 residues. V lost 4 bases and J 6 bases, leaving 10 bases between the germline ends. From germline, CDR1 is KGHSH and CDR2 LQKENI. In DNA form, the CDR3 reads TGTGCCAGCTCACGGGCCGTCGGCAATGAGCAGTTCTTC. It codes for CASSRAVGNEQFF.

This clone has a handful of counts. The V and J genes are TRBV5-6 and TRBJ2-7; D might be TRBD1 (7 bases). Trimming removed 4 bases at V and 0 bases at J, with 17 bases between. The germline V gene encodes CDR1 SGHDT and CDR2 YYEEEE. The CDR3 contains 16 residues. In DNA, the CDR3 is TGTGCCAGCAGCGTCCCCGGCGGGACAGACTCCTACGAGCAGTACTTC. Protein: CASSVPGGTDSYEQYF.

The chain combines TRBV19 with TRBJ1-1, with 7 bases fitting TRBD1. After removal of 6 bases from V and 4 bases from J, the junction contained 5 bases not matched to a gene. The CDR3 loop spans 13 amino acids. Germline V gene sequence: CDR1 LNHDA, CDR2 SQIVND (reference sequence). CDR3 DNA: TGTGCCAGTAGAGACAGGGCTACCACTGAAGCTTTCTTT. Protein sequence: CASRDRATTEAFF.

This chain uses TRBV3-1 (or the pseudogene TRBV3-2) with TRBJ2-1; a possible D gene is TRBD2 (7 bases). This CDR3 has 14 amino acids. CDR1 LGHDT and CDR2 YNNKEL come from the germline V gene (reference sequence). Trimming took 6 bases from V and 10 from J, leaving 19 bases between them. The CDR3 loop reads CASRHEGGLGEQFF. The CDR3 nucleotides are TGTGCCAGCAGGCACGAGGGGGGGCTAGGGGAGCAGTTCTTC.

This sequence joins TRBV19 and TRBJ2-6, with D hard to call. This CDR3 is built from 14 residues. Germline V CDR1 and CDR2: LNHDA, SQIVND (reference sequence). The V end was cut by 6 bases, the J end by 2 bases, with 8 bases between. The CDR3 DNA follows: TGTGCCAGTAGCCGCAGTACTGGGGCCAACGTCCTGACTTTC. Translated, it gives CASSRSTGANVLTF.

The chain uses TRBV5-1 and TRBJ1-1, with D tentatively TRBD1 (6 bases). The V end lost 4 bases, the J end lost 11 bases, and 24 bases lay between the germline ends. The CDR3 runs 15 residues. Germline CDR1 reads SGHRS; CDR2 reads YFSETQ. CDR3 DNA sequence: TGCGCCAGCAGCCTTGAGGGGGGGGACGGCAGCCCCGCTTTCTTT. This gives the protein CASSLEGGDGSPAFF.

This chain uses TRBV19 with TRBJ2-1; 8 bases are a match to TRBD1. The CDR3 totals 12 residues. CDR1 LNHDA and CDR2 SQIVND come from the germline V gene (reference sequence). Trimming cost V 5 bases and J 12 bases; bases outside gene matches: 6. The DNA of the CDR3 is TGTGCCAGTAGTGGGGACAGGAAAGGGCAGTTCTTC. The encoded protein is CASSGDRKGQFF. The whole variable domain, filled in from reference TRBV19 and TRBJ2-1, reads DGGITQSPKYLFRKEGQNVTLSCEQNLNHDAMYWYRQDPGQGLRLIYYSQIVNDFQKGDIAEGYSVSREKKESFPLTVTSAQKNPTAFYLCASSGDRKGQFFGPGTRLTVL.

The V call is TRBV18, the J call TRBJ1-4, with TRBD1 matching 11 bases. Germline V gene sequence: CDR1 KGHSH, CDR2 LQKENI. Trimming took 6 bases from V and 0 from J; bases not matched to a gene: 9. This CDR3 spans 18 amino acids. The CDR3 protein is CASSGTGGRPATNEKLFF. Here the CDR3 DNA reads TGTGCCAGCTCGGGGACAGGGGGGCGTCCCGCAACTAATGAAAAACTGTTTTTT.

J is TRBJ2-1 and V is TRBV6-6; 12 bases are shared with TRBD2. Germline V lookup: CDR1 MNHNY, CDR2 SVGAGI (reference sequence). This CDR3 comprises 14 residues. V shed 5 bases and J 9 bases; nucleotides not matched to a gene: 5. The CDR3 loop is CASSQTSGSGEQFF. CDR3 nucleotides: TGTGCCAGCAGTCAGACTAGCGGGAGTGGTGAGCAGTTCTTC.

This clone was recorded once. This sequence joins TRBV6-5 and TRBJ2-5, with D maybe TRBD1 (5 bases). This CDR3 region has 14 residues. CDR1 is MNHEY, CDR2 SVGAGI, per germline. V was pared by 2 bases and J by 5 bases, with 12 bases between. CDR3 sequence: CASSYLGRVETQYF. CDR3 DNA sequence: TGTGCCAGCAGTTACCTGGGCAGGGTGGAGACCCAGTACTTC.

J is TRBJ2-1 and V is TRBV6-5; 11 bases align to TRBD2. Germline V gives CDR1 MNHEY, CDR2 SVGAGI. V lost 2 bases to trimming and J lost 8 bases; unmatched junction nucleotides: 8. The CDR3 totals 16 residues. In DNA, the CDR3 is TGTGCCAGCAGTTACGGTAGCGGGAGGGCCAGGTATGAGCAGTTCTTC. As protein: CASSYGSGRARYEQFF.

The chain joins TRBV6-5 to TRBJ2-3; D not certain. Germline CDR1 MNHEY, CDR2 SVGAGI. The CDR3 runs to 15 residues. Trimming shortened V by 3 bases and J by 1 base, and 11 bases separated the two germline ends. This CDR3 reads CASSYGPLGTDTQYF. Here the CDR3 DNA reads TGTGCCAGCAGTTATGGCCCCTTGGGCACAGATACGCAGTATTTT.

The rearrangement uses TRBV6-1 and TRBJ2-5, with a tentative D call TRBD2 (5 bases). The germline V gene encodes CDR1 MNHNS and CDR2 SASEGT. V lost 3 bases to trimming and J lost 5 bases, with 10 bases between them. The CDR3 is 13 residues long. The CDR3 region has the DNA TGTGCCAGCAGTGAGAAGGGAGCGGAGACCCAGTACTTC. Residues: CASSEKGAETQYF.

V and J are TRBV27 and TRBJ2-7; TRBD2 matches at 9 bases. This CDR3 is 15 amino acids long. Per the germline V gene, CDR1 is MNHEY and CDR2 is SMNVEV (reference sequence). Trimming removed 6 bases from V and 2 bases from J; junction bases left unmatched: 8. CDR3 sequence reads: CASRTLAGIAYEQYF. CDR3 sequence (DNA): TGTGCCAGCAGGACACTAGCGGGTATAGCCTACGAGCAGTACTTC.

This chain links TRBV27 with TRBJ1-2; 11 bases line up with TRBD1. The CDR3 consists of 20 residues. V shed 3 bases and J 8 bases; nucleotides not matched to a gene: 23. The V gene's germline CDR1 is MNHEY and CDR2 SMNVEV (reference sequence). The DNA of the CDR3 is TGTGCCAGCAGTTTTTACCCCTTCACGGGACAGGGGGGTATTTGGCTGGGCTACACCTTC. It encodes CASSFYPFTGQGGIWLGYTF.

A single count supports this clone. V usage is TRBV19 and J usage is TRBJ1-2, with 10 bases that match TRBD1. The V and J ends lost 6 bases and 7 bases, in that order; junction bases with no gene match: 11. The length of the CDR3 is 15 residues. The germline gives CDR1 LNHDA, CDR2 SQIVND (reference sequence). The CDR3 sequence: CASRETGTGAFGYTF. As DNA, the CDR3 is TGTGCCAGTAGAGAAACCGGGACAGGGGCCTTTGGCTACACCTTC.

The chain joins TRBV18 to TRBJ1-1; D is perhaps TRBD1 (6 bases). V lost 5 bases to trimming and J lost 4 bases, with 14 bases between them. The CDR3 runs 14 residues. From germline, CDR1 is KGHSH and CDR2 LQKENI. CDR3 bases: TGTGCCAGCTCAGAGGGGCTAGGGGGCACTGAAGCTTTCTTT. It is translated as CASSEGLGGTEAFF.

CDR3 coding DNA: TGTGCCAGTAGTGCCGGACTAGCGGAGGGGCGAGATACGCAGTATTTT. Its translation: CASSAGLAEGRDTQYF. The chain is built from TRBV19 and TRBJ2-3; 10 nucleotides line up with TRBD2. CDR3 length: 16 amino acids. CDR1 and CDR2 (germline): LNHDA, SQIVND (reference sequence). V was clipped by 5 bases and J by 5 bases; unmatched bases: 10.

The genes are TRBV4-3 and TRBJ2-1, with 13 bases identical to TRBD2. This CDR3 is built from 17 residues. V was clipped by 1 base and J by 7 bases; unmatched bases: 7. Germline V lookup: CDR1 LGHNA, CDR2 YSLEER. In DNA, the CDR3 is TGCGCCAGCAGCCAAGTGGGGGGACTAGCGGGAAGGAATGAGCAGTTCTTC. This translates into CASSQVGGLAGRNEQFF.

The chain combines TRBV7-2 with TRBJ2-3, with D perhaps TRBD1 (7 bases). V gave up 4 bases and J gave up 3 bases, with 17 bases separating them. Looked up from germline, CDR1 is SGHTA and CDR2 is FQGNSA. The CDR3 spans 16 residues. This chain's CDR3 is CASSSVRRGVTDTQYF. CDR3 in DNA: TGTGCCAGCAGCTCGGTCCGCAGGGGGGTGACAGATACGCAGTATTTT.

The chain has TRBV18 and TRBJ2-7, with D hard to call. CDR3 size: 12 residues. V was shortened by 0 bases and J by 7 bases, with 7 bases between the two germline ends. Germline V CDR1 and CDR2: KGHSH, LQKENI. In DNA, the CDR3 is TGTGCCAGCTCACCACCGAAGAGGGAGCAGTACTTC. Encoded protein: CASSPPKREQYF.

This clone was detected only a few times. The chain employs TRBV7-9 and TRBJ1-1; 10 bases are shared with TRBD1. Germline assignment: CDR1 SEHNR and CDR2 FQNEAQ (reference sequence). V trimming: 6 bases; J trimming: 5 bases; junction bases outside the gene matches: 3. CDR3 size: 13 residues. CDR3: CASRTGGETEAFF. In DNA, the CDR3 is TGTGCCAGCAGGACAGGGGGCGAAACTGAAGCTTTCTTT.

V and J are TRBV4-2 and TRBJ1-1; no firm D call. There are 14 residues in the CDR3. Trimming cost V 0 bases and J 0 bases, with 5 bases left between them. Germline values: CDR1 LGHNA, CDR2 YNFKEQ. This CDR3 reads CASSQDGLNTEAFF. CDR3 nucleotide sequence: TGTGCCAGCAGCCAAGACGGGTTGAACACTGAAGCTTTCTTT.

The chain uses TRBV4-2 and TRBJ2-7, with a tentative D call TRBD2 (5 bases). The ends were cut back, 0 bases at V and 4 bases at J, with 13 bases in the middle. Germline CDR1 reads LGHNA; CDR2 reads YNFKEQ. This CDR3 region has 15 residues. Written as DNA, the CDR3 is TGTGCCAGCAGCCAAGATTTTGGGGAGTTATACGAGCAGTACTTC. Translating gives CASSQDFGELYEQYF.